Each of the 30 T cell receptor beta chains below was sequenced from the same sample in a study of blood T cell repertoires in COVID-19. Clones were sequenced by immunoSEQ multiplex PCR, and TCRdb holds only the in-frame ones, with some missing. The top ten hold 8% to 13% of the sample, which has roughly 18,000 clones, 80% seen once. The sample consisted of peripheral blood. These receptors were taken from a man aged 80 or over with acute or convalescent COVID-19.

The V gene is TRBV10-2, the J gene TRBJ2-7, with TRBD2 identical over 13 bases. The germline V gene encodes CDR1 WSHSY and CDR2 SAAADI. The CDR3 is made up of 16 amino acids. The ends lost 3 bases at V and 2 bases at J; junction bases unmatched: 4. The CDR3 spells CASSDRLAGGAYEQYF. In nucleotides, the CDR3 is TGCGCCAGCAGTGACCGACTAGCGGGGGGCGCCTACGAGCAGTACTTC.

A single count supports this clone. The J gene is TRBJ2-3, the V gene TRBV6-6, with unresolved D. The CDR3 is 15 amino acids. Germline V lookup: CDR1 MNHNY, CDR2 SVGAGI (reference sequence). Trimming took 5 bases from V and 4 from J, leaving 16 bases between them. The CDR3 protein is CASSKLETSADTQYF. The DNA for the CDR3 is TGTGCCAGCAGTAAGCTAGAAACTTCCGCAGATACGCAGTATTTT.

Notes on this clone: At one end, the junction sequence differs from germline, possibly due to a read error. J is TRBJ1-4 and V is TRBV7-7; TRBD1 matches 7 bases. The germline CDR1 and CDR2 sequences are SSHAT and FNYEAQ (reference sequence). There are 15 residues in the CDR3. The CDR3 sequence is CASSVWTGPNEKLFF. The CDR3 DNA reads as TGTGCTAGCAGCGTATGGACAGGCCCTAATGAAAAACTGTTTTTT.

The chain uses TRBV2 and TRBJ2-1; D perhaps matches TRBD2 (6 bases). The V gene's germline CDR1 is SNHLY and CDR2 FYNNEI. The germline V and J ends were trimmed by 3 bases and 2 bases, with 8 bases remaining between them. CDR3 length: 14 amino acids. CDR3 residues: CASSEWGAYNEQFF. The CDR3 DNA sequence: TGTGCCAGCAGTGAGTGGGGGGCCTACAATGAGCAGTTCTTC.

A few counts support this clone. This chain links TRBV27 with TRBJ1-2; tentative D call: TRBD1 (6 bases). V gave up 6 bases and J gave up 6 bases, with 17 bases separating them. Germline V CDR1 and CDR2: MNHEY, SMNVEV (reference sequence). This CDR3 has 14 residues. The CDR3 DNA reads as TGTGCCAGCAGGCAAGGACAGTCCACCCATGGCTACACCTTC. It encodes CASRQGQSTHGYTF.

The chain carries TRBV7-2 and TRBJ2-5; no clear D gene. Germline V gene lookup returns CDR1 SGHTA and CDR2 FQGNSA. Trimming pared 1 base from V and 7 bases from J, leaving 13 bases between. CDR3 length: 14 residues. CDR3 amino acids: CASSLEHSRGTQYF. CDR3 nucleotides: TGTGCCAGCAGCTTAGAGCACTCTCGTGGGACCCAGTACTTC.

In its sample, this clone was seen once. V and J are TRBV7-2 and TRBJ1-1, with 11 bases lining up with TRBD1. The junction had 6 bases not matched to a gene; V was cut back by 5 bases and J by 4 bases. The CDR3 covers 15 residues. The germline CDR1 and CDR2 sequences are SGHTA and FQGNSA. The CDR3 DNA is TGTGCCAGCAGCATCAGGGGGACAGGGGGCACTGAAGCTTTCTTT. Translated, it gives CASSIRGTGGTEAFF.

The CDR3 sequence: CASSEYLLNSPLHF. The DNA of the CDR3 is TGTGCCAGCAGTGAGTACCTACTCAATTCACCCCTCCACTTT. This rearrangement joins TRBV2 to TRBJ1-6; D is unresolved. Per germline, CDR1 SNHLY and CDR2 FYNNEI. Trimming left V 3 bases short and J 7 bases short, with 10 bases between. The CDR3 is 14 residues long.

This clone is a singleton in its sample. This CDR3 reads CASSYGAGGPTDTQYF. As DNA, the CDR3 is TGTGCCAGCAGTTACGGAGCGGGGGGACCCACAGATACGCAGTATTTT. The chain has TRBV6-5 and TRBJ2-3, with 9 nucleotides matching TRBD2. The trim removed 2 bases at V and 2 bases at J, leaving 5 bases unmatched. CDR1 and CDR2 (germline): MNHEY, SVGAGI. The CDR3 has 16 residues.

This clone was seen once. J is TRBJ2-7 and V is TRBV5-6; D ambiguous. Germline CDR1 is SGHDT and CDR2 is YYEEEE. The CDR3 extends over 14 amino acids. V dropped 1 base and J dropped 0 bases, with 8 bases sitting between them. The CDR3 reads CASSLRVSSYEQYF. Here the CDR3 DNA reads TGTGCCAGCAGCTTGAGAGTTTCCTCCTACGAGCAGTACTTC.

The chain joins TRBV5-1 to TRBJ1-1; 9 nucleotides agree with TRBD1. V lost 2 bases and J lost 6; bases outside the gene matches: 5. The CDR3 length is 14 residues. Germline V gene lookup returns CDR1 SGHRS and CDR2 YFSETQ. The CDR3 DNA follows: TGCGCCAGCAGCTTTACAGGGGGCGCCCCTGAAGCTTTCTTT. Translation: CASSFTGGAPEAFF.

The V call is TRBV10-3, the J call TRBJ1-5; D possibly corresponds to TRBD1 (5 bases). This CDR3 contains 13 residues. Per the germline V gene, CDR1 is ENHRY and CDR2 is SYGVKD. V lost 10 bases, J lost 4 bases, and 14 bases lay in between. In nucleotides, the CDR3 is TGTGCCACCGGAGGGGATCGGAATCAGCCCCAGCATTTT. As protein: CATGGDRNQPQHF.

The chain couples TRBV6-1 to TRBJ1-5; tentative D call: TRBD1 (6 bases). V lost 6 bases to trimming and J lost 8 bases, with 14 bases between them. Germline V gene sequence: CDR1 MNHNS, CDR2 SASEGT. There are 13 residues in the CDR3. CDR3 bases: TGTGCCAGCAGGAAGACAGGAGTAGAGCCCCAGCATTTT. Translating it yields CASRKTGVEPQHF.

The CDR3 region has the DNA TGTGCCAGCAGTTACTCCCCGGGACAGGGTGAAGCTTTCTTT. Encoded protein: CASSYSPGQGEAFF. The gene calls are TRBV6-5 and TRBJ1-1; 9 bases fit TRBD1. The CDR3 contains 14 residues. The germline V gene has CDR1 MNHEY and CDR2 SVGAGI. The J segment lost 7 bases and the V segment lost 0 bases, leaving 3 bases of the junction unmatched.

A remark on this clone: A read error may account for a junction end that differs from germline. The chain joins TRBV7-2 to TRBJ2-1; TRBD2 aligns across 10 bases. Germline V gene lookup returns CDR1 SGHTA and CDR2 FQGNSA. CDR3 size: 15 residues. The CDR3 region is CASTLWGGTSDEQFF. As DNA, the CDR3 is TGTGCCAGCACCTTATGGGGCGGGACTAGCGATGAGCAGTTCTTC.

This clone was counted between two and nine times. The rearrangement uses TRBV7-2 and TRBJ1-1; a weak D match, TRBD1 (5 bases). CDR3 size: 14 residues. V was clipped by 2 bases and J by 5 bases, with 12 bases between them. Germline V gene lookup returns CDR1 SGHTA and CDR2 FQGNSA. The CDR3 loop is CASSLSPQGTEAFF. For the CDR3, the DNA is TGTGCCAGCAGCTTAAGCCCCCAGGGAACTGAAGCTTTCTTT.

The gene calls are TRBV19 and TRBJ1-2; 9 bases fit TRBD1. The germline V gene encodes CDR1 LNHDA and CDR2 SQIVND (reference sequence). This CDR3 comprises 16 residues. J gave up 4 bases and V 3 bases, and 9 bases lay outside the gene matches. For the CDR3, the DNA is TGTGCCAGTAGTATTTGGGGGGGGACAGGGACCTATGGCTACACCTTC. Encoded protein: CASSIWGGTGTYGYTF.

The J gene is TRBJ2-1, the V gene TRBV5-1; D is unresolved. The CDR3 sequence is 12 residues long. CDR1 and CDR2 from the germline V gene are SGHRS and YFSETQ. V lost 0 bases and J 8 bases, leaving 6 bases between the germline ends. CDR3 sequence reads: CASSLADYEQFF. CDR3 nucleotide sequence: TGCGCCAGCAGCTTGGCCGACTATGAGCAGTTCTTC.

This clone was counted a few times. The gene calls are TRBV18 and TRBJ1-1; D unresolved. The CDR3 sequence is 15 residues long. V was clipped by 3 bases and J by 1 base, with 12 bases between them. CDR1 and CDR2 from the germline V gene are KGHSH and LQKENI. CDR3 in amino acids: CASSPVSPGNTEAFF. The DNA for the CDR3 is TGTGCCAGCTCACCGGTCAGCCCGGGGAACACTGAAGCTTTCTTT.

J is TRBJ2-7 and V is TRBV11-1; 9 nucleotides align to TRBD1. The V gene end was trimmed by 5 bases and the J gene end by 0 bases; junction bases not matched to a gene: 5. Germline CDR1 and CDR2: SGHAT and FQDESV (reference sequence). CDR3 length: 15 amino acids. The CDR3 protein is CASSTGTGLSYEQYF. CDR3 sequence (DNA): TGTGCCAGCAGCACCGGGACAGGGCTCTCCTACGAGCAGTACTTC.

This chain connects TRBV5-4 to TRBJ1-5; maybe TRBD1 (5 bases). Germline-derived CDR1 and CDR2 are SGHNT and YYREEE (reference sequence). This CDR3 is 14 amino acids long. Between the trimmed V and J ends, which lost 3 bases and 4 bases, there was a span of 11 bases. CDR3 DNA sequence: TGTGCCAGCAGCTCCGGGACTACTAATCAGCCCCAGCATTTT. Amino acid sequence: CASSSGTTNQPQHF.

The chain links TRBV5-1 to TRBJ1-1; D unclear. The V gene's germline CDR1 is SGHRS and CDR2 YFSETQ. This CDR3 region has 14 residues. The V gene lost 5 bases and the J gene lost 5 bases, with 16 bases spanning the gap. CDR3 DNA sequence: TGCGCCAGCAGACCTACCACGGAGGCAACTGAAGCTTTCTTT. It is translated as CASRPTTEATEAFF.

The sample holds one count of this clone. This chain connects TRBV6-6 to TRBJ2-7, with 8 bases identical to TRBD1. Germline CDR1 reads MNHNY; CDR2 reads SVGAGI (reference sequence). The CDR3 runs 14 residues. V gave up 7 bases and J gave up 2 bases; unmatched junction bases: 7. The CDR3 here is CASNPQGATYEQYF. In DNA, the CDR3 is TGTGCCAGCAACCCCCAGGGGGCGACCTACGAGCAGTACTTC.

This clone has a single count. This rearrangement joins TRBV7-8 to TRBJ1-1; D is uncertain. This CDR3 contains 12 residues. V was pared by 5 bases and J by 11 bases, with 15 bases between. Germline V gives CDR1 SGHVS, CDR2 FQNEAQ. In nucleotides, the CDR3 is TGTGCCAGCAGCACTAGCCGAACCCGGGCTTTCTTT. Protein product: CASSTSRTRAFF.

The chain joins TRBV27 to TRBJ1-2; TRBD1 matches at 10 bases. This CDR3 has 15 residues. Trimming cost V 5 bases and J 4 bases; bases outside gene matches: 7. Germline-derived CDR1 and CDR2 are MNHEY and SMNVEV (reference sequence). CDR3 amino acids: CASSTGQGRVYGYTF. The CDR3, as DNA: TGTGCCAGCAGTACGGGACAGGGGCGGGTCTATGGCTACACCTTC.

This clone was detected a few times. The chain is built from TRBV7-3 and TRBJ1-2; maybe TRBD1 (6 bases). The CDR3 runs to 20 residues. Germline CDR1 and CDR2: SGHTA and FQGTGA. V was trimmed by 4 bases and J by 3 bases, leaving 30 bases between them. The DNA of the CDR3 is TGTGCCAGCAGCTCCCAGCCGGTGTCGTGGGGAAGGGGGAGAGACTATGGCTACACCTTC. It codes for CASSSQPVSWGRGRDYGYTF.

The chain employs TRBV5-8 and TRBJ1-5, with 9 bases that match TRBD1. Losses at the gene ends were 4 bases for V and 7 bases for J; bases not matched to a gene: 12. Germline V gives CDR1 SGHTS, CDR2 YDEGEE. The CDR3 is 16 amino acids. The CDR3 sequence is CASSPSVPGQGQPQHF. CDR3 DNA sequence: TGTGCCAGCAGCCCATCAGTCCCGGGACAGGGCCAGCCCCAGCATTTT.

The rearrangement links TRBV5-5 to TRBJ2-7; TRBD1 agrees at 7 bases. V was clipped by 2 bases and J by 0 bases; unmatched bases: 5. The CDR3 spans 15 residues. CDR1 is SGHKS, CDR2 YYEKEE, per germline (reference sequence). CDR3 amino acids: CASSFLRDSSYEQYF. DNA for the CDR3: TGTGCCAGCAGCTTCTTACGGGACAGCTCCTACGAGCAGTACTTC.

The chain links TRBV6-1 to TRBJ1-1; 9 positions match TRBD1. CDR1 MNHNS and CDR2 SASEGT come from the germline V gene. This CDR3 is built from 16 residues. J was trimmed by 3 bases and V by 2 bases; bases with no gene match: 7. The CDR3 here is CASSEYGQGLYTEAFF. CDR3 nucleotides: TGTGCCAGCAGTGAATACGGACAGGGGCTTTACACTGAAGCTTTCTTT.

V gene TRBV7-2 combines with J gene TRBJ2-5; 8 nucleotides agree with TRBD1. The CDR3 has 16 amino acids. J was trimmed by 5 bases and V by 0 bases; bases with no gene match: 8. CDR1 and CDR2 from the germline V gene are SGHTA and FQGNSA. CDR3 residues: CASSLASQGARETQYF. CDR3 coding DNA: TGTGCCAGCAGCTTAGCCAGTCAGGGGGCTCGGGAGACCCAGTACTTC. Complete variable domain (other parts from reference TRBV7-2 and TRBJ2-5): GAGVSQSPSNKVTEKGKDVELRCDPISGHTALYWYRQSLGQGLEFLIYFQGNSAPDKSGLPSDRFSAERTGGSVSTLTIQRTQQEDSAVYLCASSLASQGARETQYFGPGTRLLVL.